Listed below are T cell receptor beta chains from one sample, sequenced in a study of blood T cells in healthy people across ages. TCRdb used MiXCR to reprocess the 5' RACE reads, holding one entry per CDR3 protein. Of around 1,800,000 distinct CDR3 sequences in the sample, roughly 43% were seen once. Input material: blood. Every receptor here comes from a human donor in good health. Each CDR3 is given with its conserved first and last residue. The D gene is left open where the match is weak. Some rows mark clone size as missing; the rest say once, few, many or name a class of expanded clone.

>NA|NA|TRBV10-3|TRBJ1-1
TGTGCCAGCCAGACAGGCACGAACACTGAAGCTTTCTTT
CASQTGTNTEAFF
>NA|NA|TRBV10-3|TRBJ2-7
TGTGCCATCAGTCCTCCCCCTGGCCCAAGCTCCTACGAGCAGTACTTC
CAISPPPGPSSYEQYF
>TRBD2|few|TRBV18|TRBJ2-1
TGTGCCAGCTCCCGGGTAGCGGGGGGTGCCTACAATGAGCAGTTCTTC
CASSRVAGGAYNEQFF
>TRBD1|many|TRBV4-1|TRBJ2-5
TGCGCCAGCAGCCCATTCAGGGGGAACGGAGAGACCCAGTACTTC
CASSPFRGNGETQYF
>TRBD1|NA|TRBV15|TRBJ2-7
TGTGCCACCAGCAGTCCTAGGGGGCTCTACGAGCAGTACTTC
CATSSPRGLYEQYF
>NA|NA|TRBV2|TRBJ2-7
TGTGCCAGCAGTGTTCAGTTTACTGAGCAGTACTTC
CASSVQFTEQYF
>NA|NA|TRBV18|TRBJ2-7
TGTGCCAGCTCACCAATATCAGGGGGGGACGGCGAGCAGTACTTC
CASSPISGGDGEQYF
>TRBD2|NA|TRBV5-1|TRBJ2-7
TGCGCCAGCAGCCCGTCCGGCGGGGGGGCCGACTACGAGCAGTACTTC
CASSPSGGGADYEQYF
>NA|NA|TRBV20-1|TRBJ1-2
TGCAGTGCTAGGAGGATGGGGGGGGGCTACACCTTC
CSARRMGGGYTF
>TRBD2|few|TRBV20-1|TRBJ2-3
TGCAGTGCTGGGGGACTAGCGGGGTTGGGAGATGGCACAGATACGCAGTATTTT
CSAGGLAGLGDGTDTQYF